These 5 T cell receptor beta chains originate from one sample sequenced in a study of human T cells and chemical hapten exposure (TCRdb year 2021). The time point label, as the study defines it: patch test 1, 2 weeks after DPC sensitization. The treatment or condition label here, explained by the study, means: therapeutic diphenylcyclopropenone sensitization with weekly scalp DPC. The library came from RACE. Reads for this sample came from a NextSeq 500. TCRdb reprocessing: public reads trimmed at Q25 with fastp, clones called with MiXCR, in-frame beta chains kept. CDR3 protein sequences are deduplicated, and each keeps its most common genes and DNA. The sample records some 91,000 distinct CDR3 sequences, around 12% of which are singletons. The top ten clonotypes cover 2% to 2.5% of the sample. The sample was whole blood, taken in connection with sensitization to the hapten diphenylcyclopropenone (DPC). The receptors come from a woman aged 35 to 49 with alopecia areata. Some clones in this sample may be carry-over from other donors' samples.

The chain joins TRBV12-3 or TRBV12-4 to TRBJ1-2; D is possibly TRBD1 (6 bases). The CDR3 loop spans 12 amino acids. Trimming took 6 bases from V and 9 from J, leaving 14 bases between them. DNA of the CDR3: TGTGCCAGCAGCAGGGACACCCCGCGCTACACCTTC. This encodes CASSRDTPRYTF.

This clonotype was seen ten or more times. J is TRBJ2-7 and V is TRBV29-1, with 7 positions matching TRBD2. Germline CDR1 and CDR2: SQVTM and ANQGSEA. The CDR3 has 13 amino acids. The V and J ends lost 6 bases and 4 bases, in that order; junction bases with no gene match: 9. CDR3 sequence reads: CSVVRAGSYEQYF. CDR3 coding DNA: TGCAGCGTGGTTAGAGCGGGAAGTTACGAGCAGTACTTC.

This clonotype was counted ten times or more. V gene TRBV7-3 combines with J gene TRBJ2-5; 10 bases fit TRBD2. The germline V gene has CDR1 SGHTA and CDR2 FQGTGA. V shed 4 bases and J 4 bases; nucleotides not matched to a gene: 9. This CDR3 spans 16 amino acids. The CDR3 sequence: CASSYQSGRAIETQYF. CDR3 DNA sequence: TGTGCCAGCAGCTACCAGAGCGGGAGGGCCATAGAGACCCAGTACTTC.

This clonotype was detected ten times or more. CDR3 in DNA: TGTGCCAGCAGCCACACTTGGCAGGATGGGACTGAAGCTTTCTTT. Translated, it gives CASSHTWQDGTEAFF. The chain employs TRBV14 and TRBJ1-1; D remains ambiguous. This CDR3 has 15 amino acids. Germline CDR1 is SGHDN and CDR2 is FVKESK. Trimming took off 3 bases at V and 5 bases at J, with 16 bases between the two ends.

This clonotype was seen more than once but under ten times. This chain joins TRBV28 and TRBJ1-1; 9 nucleotides agree with TRBD1. The CDR3 sequence is 16 residues long. The junction had 7 bases not matched to a gene; V was cut back by 4 bases and J by 1 base. Germline CDR1 is MDHEN and CDR2 is SYDVKM. The chain's CDR3 is CASSSEQGARNTEAFF. DNA for the CDR3: TGTGCCAGCAGTTCAGAACAGGGGGCGCGGAACACTGAAGCTTTCTTT.